The 20 T cell receptor beta chains reported below all come from one sample, sequenced in a study of blood T cell repertoires in COVID-19. Sequencing was performed with immunoSEQ multiplex PCR; in TCRdb, only in-frame clones are kept and a portion is missing. Of roughly 200,000 clones listed, approximately 90% are singletons. The source material was peripheral blood. The receptors come from a woman between 18 and 29 years old who had recovered from COVID-19.

The chain carries TRBV30 and TRBJ2-7, with D perhaps TRBD2 (6 bases). The CDR3 is made up of 13 amino acids. V lost 2 bases and J 2 bases, leaving 10 bases between the germline ends. The V gene's germline CDR1 is GTSNPN and CDR2 SVGIG (reference sequence). CDR3 loop: CAWSYGSTYEQYF. Written as DNA, the CDR3 is TGTGCCTGGAGTTACGGGAGTACCTACGAGCAGTACTTC.

With regard to this clone: A junction boundary mismatches the germline segment, possibly from a read error. The chain links TRBV7-2 to TRBJ1-2, with D perhaps matching TRBD1 (6 bases). Germline CDR1 is SGHTA and CDR2 is FQGNSA. This CDR3 is 16 amino acids long. The CDR3 region has the DNA TGTGCCAGCAGCCTAGCTTGGACAGCCTTCGGGTATGGCTACACCTTC. This translates into CASSLAWTAFGYGYTF.

The chain recombines TRBV9 with TRBJ2-7; weak D call: TRBD1 (5 bases). This CDR3 has 14 amino acids. Germline V gene data show CDR1 as SGDLS and CDR2 as YYNGEE. Trimming pared 2 bases from V and 5 bases from J, leaving 14 bases between. In nucleotides, the CDR3 is TGTGCCAGCAGCGTGGATAGGACACCCGACGAGCAGTACTTC. The encoded protein is CASSVDRTPDEQYF.

The chain couples TRBV4-3 to TRBJ2-3; the match to TRBD2 covers 8 bases. V lost 0 bases to trimming and J lost 1 base; unmatched junction nucleotides: 12. Germline CDR1 is LGHNA and CDR2 is YSLEER. The CDR3 covers 19 residues. CDR3 DNA sequence: TGCGCCAGCAGCCAAGAACGGAGCGGGAGAGGTCTCGGCACAGATACGCAGTATTTT. Its translation: CASSQERSGRGLGTDTQYF.

The V gene is TRBV10-2, the J gene TRBJ1-1, with 9 bases lining up with TRBD1. Per the germline V gene, CDR1 is WSHSY and CDR2 is SAAADI. J was trimmed by 1 base and V by 5 bases; bases with no gene match: 2. CDR3 length equals 14 residues. The CDR3 DNA follows: TGCGCCAGCAGTAGGGACAGGGCGAACACTGAAGCTTTCTTT. Its protein product is CASSRDRANTEAFF.

The V and J genes are TRBV4-3 and TRBJ2-3; D gene unclear. Deletions cut 3 bases from V and 5 bases from J, with 18 bases between. In germline, CDR1 is LGHNA, CDR2 YSLEER. The CDR3 consists of 16 residues. The CDR3 is CASSHGRSAVGDTQYF. The CDR3 DNA is TGCGCCAGCAGCCATGGTCGGAGCGCAGTCGGAGATACGCAGTATTTT.

This clone was seen a single time. The chain is built from TRBV9 and TRBJ1-2; D gene unclear. The CDR3 length is 16 residues. Per the germline V gene, CDR1 is SGDLS and CDR2 is YYNGEE. V gave up 1 base and J gave up 6 bases, with 19 bases separating them. The CDR3: CASSVNPTSVENGYTF. As DNA, the CDR3 is TGTGCCAGCAGCGTAAACCCTACTTCGGTGGAGAATGGCTACACCTTC. The full variable domain, with the rest looked up from reference TRBV9 and TRBJ1-2, is DSGVTQTPKHLITATGQRVTLRCSPRSGDLSVYWYQQSLDQGLQFLIQYYNGEERAKGNILERFSAQQFPDLHSELNLSSLELGDSALYFCASSVNPTSVENGYTFGSGTRLTVV.

The chain couples TRBV6-5 to TRBJ1-2; 7 nucleotides align to TRBD1. CDR1 is MNHEY, CDR2 SVGAGI, per germline. The CDR3 loop spans 12 amino acids. Germline trimming cut 10 bases from V and 1 base from J; bases unmatched to any gene: 3. CDR3 amino acids: CAISGGNYGYTF. Written as DNA, the CDR3 is TGTGCCATCTCAGGGGGTAACTATGGCTACACCTTC.

As DNA, the CDR3 is TGTGCCAGCAGCCTCGCGACAGGGGGCAGCTCCTACGAGCAGTACTTC. This sequence encodes CASSLATGGSSYEQYF. This chain connects TRBV3-1 (or the pseudogene TRBV3-2) to TRBJ2-7, with TRBD1 identical over 10 bases. CDR1 and CDR2 (germline): LGHDT, YNNKEL (reference sequence). After removal of 4 bases from V and 0 bases from J, the junction contained 6 bases not matched to a gene. This CDR3 is 16 amino acids long.

This rearrangement joins TRBV3-1 (or the pseudogene TRBV3-2) to TRBJ2-7, with 8 bases matching TRBD2. Germline-derived CDR1 and CDR2 are LGHDT and YNNKEL (reference sequence). CDR3 length: 16 amino acids. Trimming removed 2 bases from V and 0 bases from J; junction bases left unmatched: 6. Here the CDR3 reads CASSQSAGTSSYEQYF. The CDR3 DNA sequence: TGTGCCAGCAGCCAAAGCGCAGGGACTAGCTCCTACGAGCAGTACTTC.

The CDR3 DNA reads TGTGCCAGCAGCGGATCCCCTCGGGACATTTATAATTCACCCCTCCACTTT. It codes for CASSGSPRDIYNSPLHF. The rearrangement joins TRBV9 to TRBJ1-6, with D possibly TRBD1 on 6 matching bases. Germline values: CDR1 SGDLS, CDR2 YYNGEE. CDR3 length: 17 amino acids. The V end was cut by 3 bases, the J end by 4 bases, with 17 bases between.

The rearrangement uses TRBV7-2 and TRBJ2-7, with 8 bases identical to TRBD2. V was clipped by 5 bases and J by 0 bases; unmatched bases: 6. The CDR3 is 15 amino acids. Germline V gene sequence: CDR1 SGHTA, CDR2 FQGNSA. The CDR3 DNA reads as TGTGCCAGCAGCCATAGCGGGACAAGCTCCTACGAGCAGTACTTC. Its translation is CASSHSGTSSYEQYF.

The chain is built from TRBV16 and TRBJ2-3; TRBD2 is a possible D gene (5 bases). The V end was cut by 0 bases, the J end by 0 bases, with 7 bases between. The CDR3 loop spans 15 amino acids. Germline lookup yields CDR1 KGHSY and CDR2 FQNENV. This CDR3 reads CASSQSGGSTDTQYF. Written as DNA, the CDR3 is TGTGCCAGCAGCCAATCTGGCGGGAGCACAGATACGCAGTATTTT.

The rearrangement joins TRBV9 to TRBJ1-4; TRBD1 aligns across 9 bases. J lost 8 bases, V lost 3 bases, and 5 bases had no gene match. CDR3 length: 14 amino acids. From germline, CDR1 is SGDLS and CDR2 YYNGEE. The chain's CDR3 is CASSAGQGREKLFF. The CDR3 DNA sequence: TGTGCCAGCAGCGCGGGACAGGGTAGGGAAAAACTGTTTTTT.

The chain links TRBV6-5 to TRBJ1-1; TRBD1 aligns across 10 bases. The J segment lost 6 bases and the V segment lost 6 bases, leaving 4 bases of the junction unmatched. This CDR3 region has 13 residues. Per the germline V gene, CDR1 is MNHEY and CDR2 is SVGAGI. The CDR3 sequence is CASRLGTGAEAFF. The CDR3 coding sequence is TGTGCCAGCAGACTCGGGACAGGGGCTGAAGCTTTCTTT.

The chain couples TRBV18 to TRBJ1-1, with D possibly being TRBD1 (5 bases). With 2 bases removed from V and 2 bases from J, the gap between germline ends came to 12 bases. The CDR3 is 15 amino acids. Germline V gene lookup returns CDR1 KGHSH and CDR2 LQKENI. CDR3 sequence (DNA): TGTGCCAGCTCACCAGTGGGGGGAATTAACACTGAAGCTTTCTTT. As protein: CASSPVGGINTEAFF.

J is TRBJ2-7 and V is TRBV30; 9 bases are shared with TRBD2. CDR1 and CDR2 (germline): GTSNPN, SVGIG (reference sequence). J was trimmed by 12 bases and V by 8 bases; bases with no gene match: 14. The CDR3 is 12 amino acids. DNA of the CDR3: TGTGCCAGAGGACTAGCGAAGAATGCGGTGTACTTC. Encoded protein: CARGLAKNAVYF.

In regard to this clone: The junction departs from germline at one end; a sequencing error may be responsible. This rearrangement joins TRBV5-6 to TRBJ2-2; 9 nucleotides match TRBD2. There are 12 residues in the CDR3. From germline, CDR1 is SGHDT and CDR2 YYEEEE. The CDR3 protein is CASSLFPSGILF. The CDR3 DNA follows: TGTGCCAGCAGCTTGTTCCCTAGCGGGATTCTTTTT.

The rearrangement links TRBV19 to TRBJ2-1, with D possibly TRBD1 on 5 matching bases. Between the trimmed V and J ends, which lost 3 bases and 4 bases, there was a span of 10 bases. Germline-derived CDR1 and CDR2 are LNHDA and SQIVND (reference sequence). The CDR3 sequence is 14 residues long. CDR3 sequence: CASSIVGRYNEQFF. The CDR3 DNA follows: TGTGCCAGTAGTATTGTGGGGCGGTACAATGAGCAGTTCTTC.

The CDR3 DNA follows: TGTGCCAGCAGCGCACTAGCGGGAGTCCCTCACTACGAGCAGTACTTC. This sequence encodes CASSALAGVPHYEQYF. J is TRBJ2-7 and V is TRBV27; TRBD2 aligns across 11 bases. V shed 6 bases, J shed 3 bases, and the junction held 10 bases outside the gene matches. This CDR3 comprises 16 residues. CDR1 MNHEY and CDR2 SMNVEV come from the germline V gene (reference sequence).